A selection of T cell receptor beta chains follows, all from one sample in a study of response to subunit inactivated influenza vaccine. TCRdb ran MiXCR on the RT-PCR reads and lists one entry per CDR3 protein. Found here are 650,000 to 800,000 distinct CDR3 sequences, about 14% of them singletons; the top ten hold approximately 6.5%. This sample comprised PBMCs from blood, obtained 14 to 15 days before vaccination. These TCRs come from a man in his forties or fifties who received an inactivated influenza vaccine. Both conserved end residues are part of each CDR3. Each record gives: V gene, clone size, D gene, J gene, CDR3 protein, CDR3 DNA. A D gene is named only where the DNA matches it firmly. Only some rows state a clone size, as once, few, many or a class for expanded clones.

v_gene: TRBV25-1
abundance: few
d_gene: NA
j_gene: TRBJ2-5
CDR3aa: CASSESSGAGAGKTQYF
CDR3nt: TGTGCCAGCAGTGAAAGCAGTGGGGCAGGGGCGGGGAAGACCCAGTACTTC

v_gene: TRBV7-9
abundance: few
d_gene: NA
j_gene: TRBJ1-2
CDR3aa: CASSWDTYGYTF
CDR3nt: TGTGCCAGCAGCTGGGACACCTATGGCTACACCTTC

v_gene: TRBV11-1
abundance: many
d_gene: TRBD1
j_gene: TRBJ2-2
CDR3aa: CASSLQSRDSPTNTGELFF
CDR3nt: TGTGCCAGCAGCTTACAATCCCGGGACAGCCCTACGAACACCGGGGAGCTGTTTTTT

v_gene: TRBV7-9
abundance: NA
d_gene: NA
j_gene: TRBJ1-4
CDR3aa: CASSPGWGSGEKLFF
CDR3nt: TGTGCCAGCAGCCCTGGCTGGGGCTCGGGAGAAAAACTGTTTTTT

v_gene: TRBV5-1
abundance: NA
d_gene: NA
j_gene: TRBJ2-7
CDR3aa: CASSLLSRNEQYF
CDR3nt: TGCGCCAGCAGCTTACTGAGCCGCAACGAGCAGTACTTC

v_gene: TRBV7-9
abundance: once
d_gene: NA
j_gene: TRBJ1-1
CDR3aa: CASSLASATVAFF
CDR3nt: TGTGCCAGCAGCTTAGCCTCGGCGACCGTGGCTTTCTTT

v_gene: TRBV2
abundance: few
d_gene: NA
j_gene: TRBJ2-3
CDR3aa: CASRLGTEVDTQYF
CDR3nt: TGTGCCAGCAGACTCGGGACGGAGGTCGATACGCAGTATTTT

v_gene: TRBV7-2
abundance: few
d_gene: NA
j_gene: TRBJ2-7
CDR3aa: CASSLAPRGGRSSYEQYF
CDR3nt: TGTGCCAGCAGCTTAGCCCCTCGGGGAGGCAGAAGCTCCTACGAGCAGTACTTC

v_gene: TRBV29-1
abundance: NA
d_gene: NA
j_gene: TRBJ2-5
CDR3aa: CSGEEETQYF
CDR3nt: TGCAGCGGAGAGGAGGAGACCCAGTACTTC

v_gene: TRBV4-2
abundance: NA
d_gene: TRBD2
j_gene: TRBJ2-5
CDR3aa: CASSQDRASGETQYF
CDR3nt: TGTGCCAGCAGCCAAGATCGGGCTAGCGGAGAGACCCAGTACTTC

v_gene: TRBV12-3/TRBV12-4
abundance: many
d_gene: NA
j_gene: TRBJ1-2
CDR3aa: CASSHRRENYGYTF
CDR3nt: TGTGCCAGCAGCCACCGACGGGAAAACTATGGCTACACCTTC

v_gene: TRBV2
abundance: many
d_gene: TRBD2
j_gene: TRBJ2-7
CDR3aa: CASRGTSGAYEQYF
CDR3nt: TGTGCCAGCAGGGGGACTAGCGGGGCCTACGAGCAGTACTTC

v_gene: TRBV12-3/TRBV12-4
abundance: NA
d_gene: TRBD1
j_gene: TRBJ2-1
CDR3aa: CASSLWAGGDEQFF
CDR3nt: TGTGCCAGCAGTTTATGGGCAGGGGGTGATGAGCAGTTCTTC

v_gene: TRBV28
abundance: few
d_gene: TRBD1
j_gene: TRBJ1-3
CDR3aa: CASSFNRGWGNTIYF
CDR3nt: TGTGCCAGCAGTTTCAACAGGGGATGGGGAAACACCATATATTTT

v_gene: TRBV7-8
abundance: NA
d_gene: NA
j_gene: TRBJ2-2
CDR3aa: CASSLTGFGTGELFF
CDR3nt: TGTGCCAGCAGCTTAACAGGGTTCGGCACCGGGGAGCTGTTTTTT

v_gene: TRBV11-2
abundance: NA
d_gene: NA
j_gene: TRBJ1-1
CDR3aa: CASSFEFTGTEAFF
CDR3nt: TGTGCCAGCAGCTTTGAATTTACTGGGACAGAAGCTTTCTTT

v_gene: TRBV10-3
abundance: NA
d_gene: NA
j_gene: TRBJ2-3
CDR3aa: CAISESWVSTDTQYF
CDR3nt: TGTGCCATCAGTGAGTCGTGGGTGAGCACAGATACGCAGTATTTT

v_gene: TRBV5-5
abundance: few
d_gene: NA
j_gene: TRBJ2-5
CDR3aa: CASSLGWGGTVQETQYF
CDR3nt: TGTGCCAGCAGCTTGGGGTGGGGCGGGACCGTCCAAGAGACCCAGTACTTC

v_gene: TRBV28
abundance: many
d_gene: NA
j_gene: TRBJ1-6
CDR3aa: CASSLPRGPLHF
CDR3nt: TGTGCCAGCAGTTTGCCGAGGGGGCCCCTCCACTTT

v_gene: TRBV12-3/TRBV12-4
abundance: few
d_gene: NA
j_gene: TRBJ2-1
CDR3aa: CASSSDRDMRNEQFF
CDR3nt: TGTGCCAGCAGTTCCGACCGGGATATGAGGAATGAGCAGTTCTTC

v_gene: TRBV4-3
abundance: NA
d_gene: NA
j_gene: TRBJ2-2
CDR3aa: CASSQWTANTGELFF
CDR3nt: TGCGCCAGCAGCCAGTGGACAGCGAACACCGGGGAGCTGTTTTTT

v_gene: TRBV9
abundance: few
d_gene: TRBD2
j_gene: TRBJ2-3
CDR3aa: CASSGWTSGSTDTQYF
CDR3nt: TGTGCCAGCAGCGGGTGGACTAGCGGGAGCACAGATACGCAGTATTTT

v_gene: TRBV7-2
abundance: NA
d_gene: NA
j_gene: TRBJ1-2
CDR3aa: CASSPTSSPGAGYTF
CDR3nt: TGTGCCAGCAGCCCTACAAGTAGTCCAGGGGCGGGCTACACCTTC

v_gene: TRBV6-1
abundance: few
d_gene: NA
j_gene: TRBJ2-3
CDR3aa: CASSALAAGTDTQYF
CDR3nt: TGTGCCAGCAGTGCCCTAGCTGCGGGCACAGATACGCAGTATTTT

v_gene: TRBV5-1
abundance: NA
d_gene: NA
j_gene: TRBJ2-3
CDR3aa: CASSSSPPGVNTDTQYF
CDR3nt: TGCGCCAGCAGCTCCTCCCCTCCGGGAGTTAACACAGATACGCAGTATTTT

v_gene: TRBV7-9
abundance: NA
d_gene: TRBD2
j_gene: TRBJ2-1
CDR3aa: CASSWGTPGGDNEQFF
CDR3nt: TGTGCCAGCAGCTGGGGCACACCCGGGGGGGACAATGAGCAGTTCTTC

v_gene: TRBV29-1
abundance: few
d_gene: TRBD2
j_gene: TRBJ2-1
CDR3aa: CSVAGTSGGPGEQFF
CDR3nt: TGCAGCGTTGCCGGGACTAGCGGGGGGCCGGGTGAGCAGTTCTTC

v_gene: TRBV28
abundance: NA
d_gene: TRBD2
j_gene: TRBJ2-7
CDR3aa: CASSGGGLNYEQYF
CDR3nt: TGTGCCAGCTCGGGAGGCGGGTTAAACTACGAGCAGTACTTC